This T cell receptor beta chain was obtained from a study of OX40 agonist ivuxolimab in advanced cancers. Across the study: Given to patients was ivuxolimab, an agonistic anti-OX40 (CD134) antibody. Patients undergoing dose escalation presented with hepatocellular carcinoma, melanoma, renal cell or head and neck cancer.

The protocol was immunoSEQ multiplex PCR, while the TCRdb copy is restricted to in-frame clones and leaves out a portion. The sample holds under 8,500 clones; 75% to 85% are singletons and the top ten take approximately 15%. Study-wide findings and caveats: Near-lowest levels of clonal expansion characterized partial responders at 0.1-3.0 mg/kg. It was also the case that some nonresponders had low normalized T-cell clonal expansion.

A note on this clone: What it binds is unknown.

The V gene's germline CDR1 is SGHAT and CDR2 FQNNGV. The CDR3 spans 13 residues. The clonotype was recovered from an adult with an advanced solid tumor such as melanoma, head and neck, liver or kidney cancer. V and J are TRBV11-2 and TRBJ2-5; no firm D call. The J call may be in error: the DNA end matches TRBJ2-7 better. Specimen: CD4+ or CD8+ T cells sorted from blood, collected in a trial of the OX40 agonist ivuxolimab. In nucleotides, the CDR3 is TGTGCCAGCAGCTTAGATCGGAACTACGAGCAGTACTTC. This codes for CASSLDRNYEQYF.